This is a list of T cell receptor beta chains from one sample in a study of human T cells and chemical hapten exposure. One entry per CDR3 protein results from TCRdb running MiXCR on the RACE reads. The sample contains tens of thousands of distinct CDR3 sequences, 7.4% of which appear only once. Sequencing used whole blood. The receptors were sampled from a human donor in good health. Some clones in this sample may be carry-over from other donors' samples. Each CDR3 is given with its conserved first and last residue. Fields, in order: J gene, V gene, clone size, D gene, CDR3 DNA, CDR3 protein. D genes are given only for firm matches. A row's size may be missing; if present it is once, few, many or a size class.

TRBJ1-2 | TRBV12-3/TRBV12-4 | . | TRBD1 | TGTGCCAGCAGTCCCGGGGGGACAGGGGGGCATAGCTACACCTTC | CASSPGGTGGHSYTF
TRBJ2-3 | TRBV5-1 | many | TRBD1 | TGCGCCAGCAGTACGGACAGGCACACAGATACGCAGTATTTT | CASSTDRHTDTQYF
TRBJ1-1 | TRBV27 | . | . | TGTGCCAGCCTACCGACAGAGATGAACACTGAAGCTTTCTTT | CASLPTEMNTEAFF
TRBJ2-7 | TRBV7-2 | . | . | TGTGCCAGCAGCGGAATGTCCCACTCCTACGAGCAGTACTTC | CASSGMSHSYEQYF
TRBJ2-3 | TRBV4-1 | few | . | TGCGCCAGCAGCCAATACGTCCTCGTGGCGGGGAAACGGATGGAAGATACGCAGTATTTT | CASSQYVLVAGKRMEDTQYF
TRBJ2-3 | TRBV20-1 | many | TRBD2 | TGCAGTGCATCCGGGACTAGCGGCACAGATACGCAGTATTTT | CSASGTSGTDTQYF
TRBJ2-3 | TRBV25-1 | few | . | TGTGCCAGCAGTGCCTACACAGATACGCAGTATTTT | CASSAYTDTQYF
TRBJ1-1 | TRBV18 | few | . | TGTGCCAGCTCACCACAACGGGGGGACACTGAAGCTTTCTTT | CASSPQRGDTEAFF
TRBJ1-2 | TRBV4-2 | many | . | TGTGCCAGCAGCCAAGAGGACGGGCCCTATTTTGGCTACACCTTC | CASSQEDGPYFGYTF
TRBJ1-1 | TRBV12-3/TRBV12-4 | many | TRBD1 | TGTGCCAGCAGTTACGGACAGGGCGAGGGGGCTTTCTTT | CASSYGQGEGAFF
TRBJ1-2 | TRBV7-2 | . | . | TGTGCCAGCAGCCCCGACATCCAGGGGTATGGCTACACCTTC | CASSPDIQGYGYTF
TRBJ2-3 | TRBV11-2 | many | TRBD1 | TGTGCCAGCAGCCGACAGGGACGAACAGATACGCAGTATTTT | CASSRQGRTDTQYF
TRBJ2-7 | TRBV20-1 | few | TRBD2 | TGCAGTGCCCCCGATTCGGGGACTAGTCCATACGAGCAGTACTTC | CSAPDSGTSPYEQYF
TRBJ2-1 | TRBV12-3/TRBV12-4 | many | TRBD1 | TGTGCCAGCAGTCATCCCGGGACAGGGCTCTGGGGTAGTACCTACAATGAGCAGTTCTTC | CASSHPGTGLWGSTYNEQFF
TRBJ2-3 | TRBV6-6 | many | . | TGTGCCAGCAGAGTTCCTAGCACAGATACGCAGTATTTT | CASRVPSTDTQYF
TRBJ1-2 | TRBV3-1 | . | . | TGTGCCAGCAGCCAGGTTTCCGGGACAAATGGCTACACCTTC | CASSQVSGTNGYTF
TRBJ1-5 | TRBV20-1 | many | . | TGCAGTGCTAGATCTGGGAATCAGCCCCAGCATTTT | CSARSGNQPQHF
TRBJ1-4 | TRBV2 | many | TRBD1 | TGTGCCAGCAAACGGGACAGGGGGGACTCGGGAGAAAAACTGTTTTTT | CASKRDRGDSGEKLFF
TRBJ1-4 | TRBV19 | many | . | TGTGCCAGCAGAACGACAGCAACTAATGAAAAACTGTTTTTT | CASRTTATNEKLFF
TRBJ2-5 | TRBV28 | few | . | TGTGCCAGCAGCGTCGATTGGCCTAGAGGGAAGACCCAGTACTTC | CASSVDWPRGKTQYF
TRBJ2-7 | TRBV30 | . | . | TGTGCCTGGAGTGTAAAAGGGGCGGTCTACGAGCAGTACTTC | CAWSVKGAVYEQYF
TRBJ1-2 | TRBV5-1 | . | . | TGCGCCAGCAGCTTGGCCGCACCGACTAACTATGGCTACACCTTC | CASSLAAPTNYGYTF
TRBJ1-1 | TRBV12-3/TRBV12-4 | many | . | TGTGCCAGCAGTCCCTTGACTAGAGGCACTGAAGCTTTCTTT | CASSPLTRGTEAFF
TRBJ2-4 | TRBV2 | many | . | TGTGCCAGCTTACAGGGTCCCCTAGCCAAAAACATTCAGTACTTC | CASLQGPLAKNIQYF
TRBJ1-1 | TRBV10-2 | many | TRBD1 | TGCGCCAGCAGTGACGGCAGGACAGGCGAGGCAGCTTTCTTT | CASSDGRTGEAAFF
TRBJ1-1 | TRBV2 | few | . | TGTGCCAGCAAGCCAACGCAAGTACGGGTTGAAGCTTTCTTT | CASKPTQVRVEAFF
TRBJ1-1 | TRBV27 | many | . | TGTGCCAGCAGTCGAACACTAAACACTGAAGCTTTCTTT | CASSRTLNTEAFF
TRBJ2-2 | TRBV15 | many | . | TGTGCCACCAGCAGAGTTGGCACCGGGGAGCTGTTTTTT | CATSRVGTGELFF
TRBJ2-6 | TRBV3-1 | many | TRBD1 | TGTGCCAGCAGCGACAGGGGCACCAACGTCCTGACTTTC | CASSDRGTNVLTF
TRBJ2-7 | TRBV7-9 | few | TRBD2 | TGTGCCAGCAGCCGCAGGGCACTAGCGGACACCTACGAGCAGTACTTC | CASSRRALADTYEQYF
TRBJ1-1 | TRBV4-1 | few | . | TGCGCCAGCAGCCCTTCAGGGCAGGGCCGTACTGAAGCTTTCTTT | CASSPSGQGRTEAFF
TRBJ2-3 | TRBV4-1 | few | TRBD1 | TGCGCCAGCAGCCTGGGACAGGGGTCCCCAATCGCGCAGTATTTT | CASSLGQGSPIAQYF